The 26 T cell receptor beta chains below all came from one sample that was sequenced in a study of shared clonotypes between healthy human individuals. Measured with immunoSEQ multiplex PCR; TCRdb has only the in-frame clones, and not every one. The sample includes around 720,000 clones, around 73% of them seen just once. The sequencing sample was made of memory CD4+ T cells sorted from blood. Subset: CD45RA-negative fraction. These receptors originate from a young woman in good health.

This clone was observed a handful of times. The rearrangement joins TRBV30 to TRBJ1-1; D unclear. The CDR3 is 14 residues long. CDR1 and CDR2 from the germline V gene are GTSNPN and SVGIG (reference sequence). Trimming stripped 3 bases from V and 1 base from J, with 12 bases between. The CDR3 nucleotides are TGTGCCTGGAGGGCGAGGGATCAGAACACTGAAGCTTTCTTT. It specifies CAWRARDQNTEAFF.

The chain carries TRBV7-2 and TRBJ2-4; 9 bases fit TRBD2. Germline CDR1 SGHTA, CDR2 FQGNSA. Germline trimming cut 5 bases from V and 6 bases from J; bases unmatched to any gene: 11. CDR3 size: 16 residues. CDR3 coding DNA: TGTGCCAGCAGCCAAGACGCGGGAGGGGTTCGAAACATTCAGTACTTC. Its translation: CASSQDAGGVRNIQYF.

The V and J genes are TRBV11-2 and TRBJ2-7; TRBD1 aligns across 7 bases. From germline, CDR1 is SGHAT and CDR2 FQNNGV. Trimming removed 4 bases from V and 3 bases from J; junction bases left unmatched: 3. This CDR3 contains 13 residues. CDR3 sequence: CASSSWDSYEQYF. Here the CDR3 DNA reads TGTGCCAGCAGCTCCTGGGACAGCTACGAGCAGTACTTC.

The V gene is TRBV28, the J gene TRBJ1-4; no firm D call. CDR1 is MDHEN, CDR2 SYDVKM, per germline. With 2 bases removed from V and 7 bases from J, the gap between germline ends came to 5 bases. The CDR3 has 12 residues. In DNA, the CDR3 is TGTGCCAGCAGTTTAGGGCTTGAAAAACTGTTTTTT. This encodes CASSLGLEKLFF.

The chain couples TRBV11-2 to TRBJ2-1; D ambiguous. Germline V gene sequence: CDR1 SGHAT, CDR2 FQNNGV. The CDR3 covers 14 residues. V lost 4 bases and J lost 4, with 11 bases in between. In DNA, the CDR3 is TGTGCCAGCAGCTGGGTGGTCGCGTACAATGAGCAGTTCTTC. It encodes CASSWVVAYNEQFF.

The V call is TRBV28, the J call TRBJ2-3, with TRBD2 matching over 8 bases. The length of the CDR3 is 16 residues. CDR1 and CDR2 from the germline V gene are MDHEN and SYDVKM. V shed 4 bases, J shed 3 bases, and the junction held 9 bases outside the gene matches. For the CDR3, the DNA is TGTGCCAGCAGTTCTTCCGGGACTAGTCATACAGATACGCAGTATTTT. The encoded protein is CASSSSGTSHTDTQYF.

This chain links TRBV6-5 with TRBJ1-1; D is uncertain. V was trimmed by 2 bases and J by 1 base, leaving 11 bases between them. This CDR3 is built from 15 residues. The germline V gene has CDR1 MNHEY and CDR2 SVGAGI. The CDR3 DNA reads TGTGCCAGCAGTTACGATGGGCGGCAGAACACTGAAGCTTTCTTT. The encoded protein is CASSYDGRQNTEAFF.

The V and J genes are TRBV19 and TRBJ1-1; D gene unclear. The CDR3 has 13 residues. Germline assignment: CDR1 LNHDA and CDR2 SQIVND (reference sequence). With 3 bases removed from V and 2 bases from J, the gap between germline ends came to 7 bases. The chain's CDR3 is CASSIHKNTEAFF. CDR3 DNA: TGTGCCAGTAGTATCCACAAAAACACTGAAGCTTTCTTT.

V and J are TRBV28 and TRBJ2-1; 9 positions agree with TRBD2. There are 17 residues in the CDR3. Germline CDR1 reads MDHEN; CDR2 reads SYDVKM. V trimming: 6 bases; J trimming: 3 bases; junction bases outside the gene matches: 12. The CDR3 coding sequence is TGTGCCAGCAGACTGGAGGGTAGCGGGAGCTTCTACAATGAGCAGTTCTTC. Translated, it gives CASRLEGSGSFYNEQFF. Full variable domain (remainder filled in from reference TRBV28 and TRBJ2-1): DVKVTQSSRYLVKRTGEKVFLECVQDMDHENMFWYRQDPGLGLRLIYFSYDVKMKEKGDIPEGYSVSREKKERFSLILESASTNQTSMYLCASRLEGSGSFYNEQFFGPGTRLTVL.

The CDR3 DNA sequence: TGTGCCAGCAGTTTATCAAGGCTCAACGAGCAGTACTTC. Translation gives CASSLSRLNEQYF. The chain couples TRBV27 to TRBJ2-7; no definite D call. The V end was cut by 0 bases, the J end by 5 bases, with 8 bases between. Germline V CDR1 and CDR2: MNHEY, SMNVEV (reference sequence). There are 13 residues in the CDR3.

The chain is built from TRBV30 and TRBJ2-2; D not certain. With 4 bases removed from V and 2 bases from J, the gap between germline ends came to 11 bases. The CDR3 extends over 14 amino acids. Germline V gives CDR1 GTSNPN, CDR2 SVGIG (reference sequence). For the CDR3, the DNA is TGTGCCTGGACCGGCATAGCAAACACCGGGGAGCTGTTTTTT. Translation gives CAWTGIANTGELFF.

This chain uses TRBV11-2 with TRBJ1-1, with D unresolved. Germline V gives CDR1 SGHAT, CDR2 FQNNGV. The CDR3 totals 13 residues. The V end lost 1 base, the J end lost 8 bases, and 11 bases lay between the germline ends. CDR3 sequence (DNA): TGTGCCAGCAGCTTAGGGACTACGGGAGAAGCTTTCTTT. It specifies CASSLGTTGEAFF.

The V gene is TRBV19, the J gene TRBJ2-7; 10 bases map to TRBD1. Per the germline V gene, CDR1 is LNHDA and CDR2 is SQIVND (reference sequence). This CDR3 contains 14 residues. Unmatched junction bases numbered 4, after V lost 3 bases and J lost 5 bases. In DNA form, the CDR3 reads TGTGCCAGTAGTATCTCGGGACAGGGGAACGAGCAGTACTTC. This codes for CASSISGQGNEQYF.

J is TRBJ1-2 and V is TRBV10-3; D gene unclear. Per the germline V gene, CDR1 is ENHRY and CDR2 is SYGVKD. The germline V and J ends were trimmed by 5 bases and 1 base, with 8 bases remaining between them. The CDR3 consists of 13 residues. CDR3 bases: TGTGCCATCAGTAGGGAAGTTAACTATGGCTACACCTTC. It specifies CAISREVNYGYTF.

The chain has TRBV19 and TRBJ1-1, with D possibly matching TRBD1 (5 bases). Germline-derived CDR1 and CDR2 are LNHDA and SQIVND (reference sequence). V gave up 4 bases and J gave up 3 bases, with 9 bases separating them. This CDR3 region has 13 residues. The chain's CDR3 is CASSTGFYTEAFF. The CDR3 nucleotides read TGTGCCAGTAGTACAGGGTTTTACACTGAAGCTTTCTTT.

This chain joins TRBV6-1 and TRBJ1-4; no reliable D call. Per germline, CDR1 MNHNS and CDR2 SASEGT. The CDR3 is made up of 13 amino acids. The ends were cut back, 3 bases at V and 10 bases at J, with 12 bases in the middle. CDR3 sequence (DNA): TGTGCCAGCAGTGATGTTTGGGTGGGAAAACTGTTTTTT. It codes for CASSDVWVGKLFF.

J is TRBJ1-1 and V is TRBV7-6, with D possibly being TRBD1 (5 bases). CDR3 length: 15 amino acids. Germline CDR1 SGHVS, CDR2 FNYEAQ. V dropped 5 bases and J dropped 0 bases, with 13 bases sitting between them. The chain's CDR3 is CASSPMTVMNTEAFF. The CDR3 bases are TGTGCCAGCAGCCCCATGACAGTTATGAACACTGAAGCTTTCTTT.

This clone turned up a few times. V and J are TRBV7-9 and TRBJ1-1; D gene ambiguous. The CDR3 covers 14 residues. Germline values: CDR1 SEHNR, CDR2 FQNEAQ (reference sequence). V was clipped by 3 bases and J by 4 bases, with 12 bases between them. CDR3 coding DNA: TGTGCCAGCAGCTTGGAGATTCTGGGCACTGAAGCTTTCTTT. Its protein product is CASSLEILGTEAFF. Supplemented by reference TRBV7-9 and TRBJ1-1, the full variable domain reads DTGVSQNPRHKITKRGQNVTFRCDPISEHNRLYWYRQTLGQGPEFLTYFQNEAQLEKSRLLSDRFSAERPKGSFSTLEIQRTEQGDSAMYLCASSLEILGTEAFFGQGTRLTVV.

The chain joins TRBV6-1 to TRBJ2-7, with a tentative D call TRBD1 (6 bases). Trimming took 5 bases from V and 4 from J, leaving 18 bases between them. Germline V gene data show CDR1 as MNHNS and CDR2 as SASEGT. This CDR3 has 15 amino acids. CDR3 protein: CASSRDTLGSYEQYF. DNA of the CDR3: TGTGCCAGCAGTCGGGACACCCTAGGGTCTTACGAGCAGTACTTC.

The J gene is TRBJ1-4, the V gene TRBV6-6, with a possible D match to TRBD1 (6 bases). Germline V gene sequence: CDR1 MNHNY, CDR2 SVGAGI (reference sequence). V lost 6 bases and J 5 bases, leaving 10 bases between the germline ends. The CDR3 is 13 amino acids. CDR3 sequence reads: CASSYGTNEKLFF. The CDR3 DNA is TGTGCCAGCAGCTATGGGACAAATGAAAAACTGTTTTTT.

The CDR3 region has the DNA TGCAGTGCTAGAGACCACCCTACGCAGTATTTT. Amino acids: CSARDHPTQYF. This rearrangement joins TRBV20-1 to TRBJ2-3; D gene unclear. Germline-derived CDR1 and CDR2 are DFQATT and SNEGSKA (reference sequence). The CDR3 sequence is 11 residues long. V dropped 0 bases and J dropped 8 bases, with 6 bases sitting between them.

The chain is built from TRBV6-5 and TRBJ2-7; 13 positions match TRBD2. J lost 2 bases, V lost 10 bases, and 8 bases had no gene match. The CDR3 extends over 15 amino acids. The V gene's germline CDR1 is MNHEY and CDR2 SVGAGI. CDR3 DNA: TGTGCCACTACCGGGACTAGCGGGGCTACCTACGAGCAGTACTTC. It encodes CATTGTSGATYEQYF.

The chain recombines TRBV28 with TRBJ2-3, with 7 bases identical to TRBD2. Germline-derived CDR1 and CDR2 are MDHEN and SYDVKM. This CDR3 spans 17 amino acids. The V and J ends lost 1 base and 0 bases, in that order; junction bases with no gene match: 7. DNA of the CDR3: TGTGCCAGCAGTTTATTTCTGGGCGGGGGTAGCACAGATACGCAGTATTTT. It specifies CASSLFLGGGSTDTQYF.

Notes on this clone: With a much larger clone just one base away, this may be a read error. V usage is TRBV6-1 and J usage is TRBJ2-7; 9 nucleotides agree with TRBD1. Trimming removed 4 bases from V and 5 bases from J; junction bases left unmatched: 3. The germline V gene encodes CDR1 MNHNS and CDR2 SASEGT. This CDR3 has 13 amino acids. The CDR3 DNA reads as TGTGCCAGCAGTGGACAGGGGGTGAACGAGCAGTACTTC. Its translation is CASSGQGVNEQYF.

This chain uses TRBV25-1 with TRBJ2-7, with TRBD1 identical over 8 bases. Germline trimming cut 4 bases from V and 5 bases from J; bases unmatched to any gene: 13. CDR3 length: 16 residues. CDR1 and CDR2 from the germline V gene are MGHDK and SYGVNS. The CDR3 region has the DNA TGTGCCAGCAGTGGAAAACTCGGACAGGGCCGCGACGAGCAGTACTTC. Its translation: CASSGKLGQGRDEQYF.

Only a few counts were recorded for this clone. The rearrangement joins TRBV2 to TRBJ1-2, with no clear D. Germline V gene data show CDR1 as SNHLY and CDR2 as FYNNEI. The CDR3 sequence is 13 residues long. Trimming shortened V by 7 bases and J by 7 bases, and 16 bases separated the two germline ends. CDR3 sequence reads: CASIVNPGSGYTF. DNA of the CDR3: TGTGCCAGCATAGTTAATCCGGGGTCTGGCTACACCTTC.